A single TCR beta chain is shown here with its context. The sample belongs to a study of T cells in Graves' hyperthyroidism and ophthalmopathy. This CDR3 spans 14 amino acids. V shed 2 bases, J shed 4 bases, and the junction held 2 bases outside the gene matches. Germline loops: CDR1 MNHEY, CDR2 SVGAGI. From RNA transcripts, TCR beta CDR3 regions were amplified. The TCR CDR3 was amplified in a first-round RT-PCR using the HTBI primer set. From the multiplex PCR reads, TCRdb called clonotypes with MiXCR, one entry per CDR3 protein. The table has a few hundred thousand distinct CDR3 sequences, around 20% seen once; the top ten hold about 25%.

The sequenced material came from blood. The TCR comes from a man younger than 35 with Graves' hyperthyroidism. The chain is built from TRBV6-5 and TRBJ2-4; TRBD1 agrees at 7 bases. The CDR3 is CASSYGQEKNIQYF. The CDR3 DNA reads TGTGCCAGCAGTTACGGACAGGAGAAAAACATTCAGTACTTC.